The 4 T cell receptor beta chains listed next were all sequenced from one sample in a study of blood T cell repertoires in COVID-19. Sequencing was performed with immunoSEQ multiplex PCR; in TCRdb, only in-frame clones are kept and a portion is missing. The data hold about 400,000 clones, with about 90% observed a single time. The material sequenced was PBMCs or T cells enriched from blood (not recorded which). Receptor source: a woman in her twenties or thirties who had recovered from COVID-19.

The chain joins TRBV11-2 to TRBJ2-7; TRBD2 might be the D (8 bases). Germline lookup yields CDR1 SGHAT and CDR2 FQNNGV. Trimming shortened V by 0 bases and J by 1 base, and 19 bases separated the two germline ends. The CDR3 sequence is 18 residues long. The CDR3 DNA is TGTGCCAGCAGCTTAGAAGGGGGCGCTAGCGGGTTTTCCTACGAGCAGTACTTC. This encodes CASSLEGGASGFSYEQYF.

V usage is TRBV7-2 and J usage is TRBJ2-5; TRBD2 agrees at 8 bases. The CDR3 runs to 16 residues. The V and J ends lost 0 bases and 2 bases, in that order; junction bases with no gene match: 5. Germline lookup yields CDR1 SGHTA and CDR2 FQGNSA. The CDR3 sequence: CASSLAGTSGQETQYF. The CDR3 bases are TGTGCCAGCAGCTTAGCGGGAACTAGCGGACAAGAGACCCAGTACTTC.

This clone was observed a single time. The V and J genes are TRBV6-5 and TRBJ1-5, with a tentative D call TRBD1 (5 bases). Germline V gene sequence: CDR1 MNHEY, CDR2 SVGAGI. Between the trimmed V and J ends, which lost 8 bases and 3 bases, there was a span of 14 bases. This CDR3 is 14 amino acids long. The CDR3 DNA follows: TGTGCCAGCCTAAATGGGGGGAACAATCAGCCCCAGCATTTT. Translated, it gives CASLNGGNNQPQHF.

With respect to this clone: This same CDR3 is encoded by further DNA sequences in the sample. V gene TRBV28 combines with J gene TRBJ2-7; D uncertain. The ends were cut back, 1 base at V and 4 bases at J, with 5 bases in the middle. From germline, CDR1 is MDHEN and CDR2 SYDVKM. This CDR3 comprises 12 residues. CDR3 DNA: TGTGCCAGCAGTTTATCCGGGTACGAGCAGTACTTC. This translates into CASSLSGYEQYF.